This TCR beta chain was sequenced for a study of CXCR3-negative and CXCR3-positive naive CD8 T cells. Study at large: For each library, about 1.5 +/- 0.3 million TRB reads were obtained, about 135 million in total. Study-level points and caveats: No difference in surface CD5 was seen between naive subsets, and TCR strength was inferred from TRB CDR3 properties. A higher hydrophobicity marked the TRB CDR3s of CXCR3-positive naive cells versus CXCR3-negative naive cells.

Triplicate sorts, over 250,000 cells apiece, were made for each CD8+ T cell subset. About this clonotype: Its antigen is undetermined.

CDR1 is SGHAT and CDR2 is FQNNGV in the germline V gene. This CDR3 has 12 amino acids. The method, 5' RACE with UMI labels, was used to prepare the TRB cDNA libraries. Following a re-call of the 5' RACE reads, TCRdb has one entry per CDR3 protein and lacks DNA. The sample holds about 120,000 distinct CDR3 sequences. The chain has TRBV11-2 and TRBJ2-7. The sample taken for sequencing was naive CXCR3- CD8+ T cells from blood. Stated subset: CD45RO-CCR7+CD27+CD95- naive CD8+ T cells lacking CXCR3 (TNR3-). This TCR derives from a human donor in good health. Some clones in this sample may be carry-over from other donors' samples. The CDR3 sequence: CASSFLSYEQYF.